These 10 T cell receptor beta chains share one sample of origin, sequenced in a study of cytomegalovirus exposure and HLA in healthy donors. Vbeta (60) and Jbeta (13) primers were used in the PCR. The repertoire was sequenced with immunoSEQ multiplex PCR; TCRdb's copy has only in-frame clones and lacks some. Here the sample table reports 150,000 to 200,000 clones. The material sequenced was PBMCs. These receptors came from a woman younger than 35 in good health and CMV-seropositive.

This sequence joins TRBV4-3 and TRBJ1-1; D might be TRBD1 (6 bases). The CDR3 loop spans 15 amino acids. The ends were cut back, 3 bases at V and 5 bases at J, with 16 bases in the middle. Germline loops: CDR1 LGHNA, CDR2 YSLEER. The CDR3 DNA reads as TGCGCCAGCAGCCAGATGACAGGATCCGGGACTGAAGCTTTCTTT. Translating gives CASSQMTGSGTEAFF.

The chain employs TRBV9 and TRBJ2-5, with TRBD2 matching over 7 bases. Germline CDR1 and CDR2: SGDLS and YYNGEE. This CDR3 has 15 residues. Unmatched junction bases numbered 10, after V lost 4 bases and J lost 4 bases. The CDR3 DNA reads as TGTGCCAGCAGCACCTCGGGGGGTGTAGGAGAGACCCAGTACTTC. Translated, it gives CASSTSGGVGETQYF. Full variable domain (outside the CDR3, taken from reference TRBV9 and TRBJ2-5): DSGVTQTPKHLITATGQRVTLRCSPRSGDLSVYWYQQSLDQGLQFLIQYYNGEERAKGNILERFSAQQFPDLHSELNLSSLELGDSALYFCASSTSGGVGETQYFGPGTRLLVL.

This chain uses TRBV6-5 with TRBJ2-5; TRBD1 agrees at 7 bases. Germline assignment: CDR1 MNHEY and CDR2 SVGAGI. This CDR3 comprises 13 residues. Germline trimming cut 6 bases from V and 3 bases from J; bases unmatched to any gene: 4. As DNA, the CDR3 is TGTGCCAGCAGGAACGACAGGGAAGAGACCCAGTACTTC. It is translated as CASRNDREETQYF.

The chain recombines TRBV4-3 with TRBJ1-2, with TRBD1 matching 7 bases. Germline CDR1 LGHNA, CDR2 YSLEER. With 3 bases clipped from V and 8 bases from J, the junction kept 9 bases outside the gene matches. The CDR3 extends over 14 amino acids. CDR3 region: CASSQDRNVVGYTF. The CDR3 bases are TGCGCCAGCAGCCAGGACAGGAATGTCGTCGGCTACACCTTC.

CDR3 sequence: CASSPSYEQYF. As DNA, the CDR3 is TGTGCCAGCAGCCCTTCCTACGAGCAGTACTTC. The chain carries TRBV7-6 and TRBJ2-7; D is unclear. This CDR3 spans 11 amino acids. Trimming took off 5 bases at V and 1 base at J, with 3 bases between the two ends. Germline loops: CDR1 SGHVS, CDR2 FNYEAQ. The complete variable domain, with remaining parts taken from reference TRBV7-6 and TRBJ2-7, reads GAGVSQSPRYKVTKRGQDVALRCDPISGHVSLYWYRQALGQGPEFLTYFNYEAQQDKSGLPNDRFSAERPEGSISTLTIQRTEQRDSAMYRCASSPSYEQYFGPGTRLTVT.

A note on this clone: The CDR3 does not close with the conserved phenylalanine or tryptophan, likely indicating a read error. For the CDR3, the DNA is TGTGCCAGCAGCACCAGGGGGCAGGGGGGGGCTTTCCTT. Encoded protein: CASSTRGQGGAFL. The chain uses TRBV6-1 and TRBJ1-1; 8 bases align to TRBD1. V was pared by 6 bases and J by 11 bases, with 11 bases of the junction left unmatched. Germline CDR1 and CDR2: MNHNS and SASEGT. This CDR3 region has 13 residues.

The chain uses TRBV9 and TRBJ2-5; weak D call: TRBD2 (5 bases). There are 11 residues in the CDR3. With 7 bases removed from V and 5 bases from J, the gap between germline ends came to 9 bases. Germline assignment: CDR1 SGDLS and CDR2 YYNGEE. The CDR3 sequence is CASGRRETQYF. In DNA form, the CDR3 reads TGTGCCAGCGGTAGGAGGGAGACCCAGTACTTC.

The chain joins TRBV6-5 to TRBJ1-1, with 7 bases lining up with TRBD1. CDR1 and CDR2 from the germline V gene are MNHEY and SVGAGI. The CDR3 covers 11 residues. The J segment lost 9 bases and the V segment lost 6 bases, leaving 4 bases of the junction unmatched. CDR3 in DNA: TGTGCCAGCAGCCAGACAGGGAAAGCTTTCTTT. Its protein product is CASSQTGKAFF.

The genes are TRBV9 and TRBJ2-3, with 7 bases that match TRBD1. This CDR3 contains 13 residues. Trimming at V came to 3 bases and at J to 5 bases, leaving 3 bases not matched to a gene. Germline values: CDR1 SGDLS, CDR2 YYNGEE. The CDR3 coding sequence is TGTGCCAGCAGCGGAGGACAGGTAGATACGCAGTATTTT. It yields the protein CASSGGQVDTQYF.

V is TRBV19 and J is TRBJ1-2; 9 bases match TRBD1. Germline CDR1 LNHDA, CDR2 SQIVND (reference sequence). The ends lost 4 bases at V and 1 base at J; junction bases unmatched: 10. The CDR3 runs to 17 residues. CDR3 bases: TGTGCCAGTAGTAAGACCGGGACAGGGTATGGTAACTATGGCTACACCTTC. Protein product: CASSKTGTGYGNYGYTF. Full variable domain (remainder filled in from reference TRBV19 and TRBJ1-2): DGGITQSPKYLFRKEGQNVTLSCEQNLNHDAMYWYRQDPGQGLRLIYYSQIVNDFQKGDIAEGYSVSREKKESFPLTVTSAQKNPTAFYLCASSKTGTGYGNYGYTFGSGTRLTVV.